These T cell receptor beta chains were read from a single sample in a study of T-cell reconstitution after alpha-beta-depleted transplantation in children. TCRdb re-derived calls from the PCR reads in MiXCR, one entry per CDR3 protein. The data contain fewer than 350,000 distinct CDR3 sequences, 9.5% to 13% of them singletons. The material sequenced was PBMCs, taken before TCRalphabeta/CD19-depleted stem cell transplant. The receptor set was obtained from a boy younger than two with acute myeloid leukemia, due to receive a stem cell transplant. Each CDR3 is given with its conserved first and last residue. The order of the fields is V gene, D gene, clone size, J gene, CDR3 DNA, CDR3 protein. A D gene is named only where the DNA matches it firmly. Each size is once, few, many, or a class for an expanded clone.

V gene: TRBV5-1
D gene: TRBD2
clone size: many
J gene: TRBJ2-1
CDR3 DNA: TGCGCCAGCAGCTTGACGGGACTAGCGGGGCTAAGCTCCTACAATGAGCAGTTCTTC
CDR3 protein: CASSLTGLAGLSSYNEQFF

V gene: TRBV7-3
D gene: -
clone size: few
J gene: TRBJ2-5
CDR3 DNA: TGTGCCAGCAGCTTATCGGCCAACCAAGAGACCCAGTACTTC
CDR3 protein: CASSLSANQETQYF

V gene: TRBV29-1
D gene: -
clone size: few
J gene: TRBJ1-1
CDR3 DNA: TGCAGCGTTGAAGTTCGAGGTTATGAAGCTTTCTTT
CDR3 protein: CSVEVRGYEAFF

V gene: TRBV5-6
D gene: -
clone size: few
J gene: TRBJ1-1
CDR3 DNA: TGTGCCAGCAGCACGGTCCCGAACACTGAAGCTTTCTTT
CDR3 protein: CASSTVPNTEAFF

V gene: TRBV29-1
D gene: -
clone size: many
J gene: TRBJ1-1
CDR3 DNA: TGCAGCGTGATCCGGAACACTGAAGCTTTCTTT
CDR3 protein: CSVIRNTEAFF

V gene: TRBV7-2
D gene: -
clone size: few
J gene: TRBJ2-5
CDR3 DNA: TGTGCCAGCAGCCCTACCTCCAGGGGTCGGGGAGAGACCCAGTACTTC
CDR3 protein: CASSPTSRGRGETQYF

V gene: TRBV5-1
D gene: -
clone size: many
J gene: TRBJ1-2
CDR3 DNA: TGCGCCAGCAGCTTGTTCTTCGGTCTAAACTATGGCTACACCTTC
CDR3 protein: CASSLFFGLNYGYTF

V gene: TRBV7-6
D gene: -
clone size: few
J gene: TRBJ2-6
CDR3 DNA: TGTGCCAGCAGCTTAGTCCAGTCCGGCTCTGGGGCCAACGTCCTGACTTTC
CDR3 protein: CASSLVQSGSGANVLTF

V gene: TRBV9
D gene: -
clone size: many
J gene: TRBJ2-1
CDR3 DNA: TGTGCCAGCAGCGTAGAGGGGGGTTACTACAATGAGCAGTTCTTC
CDR3 protein: CASSVEGGYYNEQFF

V gene: TRBV20-1
D gene: TRBD1
clone size: few
J gene: TRBJ1-1
CDR3 DNA: TGCAGTGCCCCAGGGGACAGGCGCGACACTGAAGCTTTCTTT
CDR3 protein: CSAPGDRRDTEAFF